The entry below describes one T cell receptor (beta chain). The antigen remains undetermined. This record comes from a study of blood T cells in healthy people across ages. Points from the study as a whole: Strong correlation existed between TCR beta diversity and naive T cell percentage. Older individuals had lower TCR beta diversity per million T cells (the decline was roughly linear).

Together with a sample-barcoded 5' primer, a J-beta primer mix was included in a second PCR lasting about 6 to 11 cycles. A single record per CDR3 protein comes from TCRdb applying MiXCR to the 5' RACE reads. This sample yields 1.2 million to 1.5 million distinct CDR3 sequences, of which roughly 45% are seen a single time; less than 8% belongs to the top ten. The trim removed 4 bases at V and 6 bases at J, leaving 15 bases unmatched. This CDR3 has 17 residues. Per the germline V gene, CDR1 is MNHEY and CDR2 is SVGAGI. This chain joins TRBV6-5 and TRBJ1-5; TRBD1 agrees at 7 bases. Input material: blood. The origin of this receptor is a woman under 30 in good health. CDR3 nucleotide sequence: TGTGCCAGCAGTTCCTCCCCCAGGGGGGGAATGAGTCAGCCCCAGCATTTT. Its translation is CASSSSPRGGMSQPQHF.